Below are 4 T cell receptor beta chains sequenced from a single sample in a study of T cells after yellow fever vaccination. MiXCR was run by TCRdb on the 5' RACE reads, yielding one entry per CDR3 protein. The table shows around 73,000 distinct CDR3 sequences, with roughly 7.4% occurring only once. Sequencing was performed on CD8+ T cells sorted from PBMCs, taken on the day of the yellow fever booster vaccination. The receptors stem from a man aged 25-45 years who received the YFV17D yellow fever vaccine.

In this sample, this clonotype turned up many times. CDR3 amino acids: CASSGLAGEGETQYF. CDR3 nucleotides: TGTGCCAGCAGTGGACTAGCGGGAGAGGGAGAGACCCAGTACTTC. The chain is built from TRBV2 and TRBJ2-5, with 12 bases aligning to TRBD2. Germline CDR1 SNHLY, CDR2 FYNNEI. The J segment lost 4 bases and the V segment lost 4 bases, leaving 4 bases of the junction unmatched. The CDR3 covers 15 residues.

This clonotype was detected a few times. The V call is TRBV10-3, the J call TRBJ1-1; 7 bases fit TRBD1. The V gene end was trimmed by 2 bases and the J gene end by 5 bases; junction bases not matched to a gene: 8. This CDR3 is built from 15 residues. In germline, CDR1 is ENHRY, CDR2 SYGVKD. The CDR3 DNA follows: TGTGCCATCAGTGAGGCTACAGGGGATCGGACTGAAGCTTTCTTT. Translation: CAISEATGDRTEAFF.

The chain is built from TRBV30 and TRBJ2-1, with 16 bases that match TRBD2. CDR1 and CDR2 (germline): GTSNPN, SVGIG (reference sequence). This CDR3 has 17 residues. The ends lost 5 bases at V and 8 bases at J; junction bases unmatched: 12. The CDR3, as DNA: TGTGCCTGGGGTTGGGGGACTAGCGGGAGGGGTAGTGATGAGCAGTTCTTC. Protein sequence: CAWGWGTSGRGSDEQFF.

This sequence joins TRBV4-3 and TRBJ2-1, with TRBD2 identical over 9 bases. This CDR3 comprises 18 residues. Trimming cost V 0 bases and J 8 bases; bases outside gene matches: 14. Germline-derived CDR1 and CDR2 are LGHNA and YSLEER. CDR3 DNA sequence: TGCGCCAGCAGCCAAGACCCCCCATTCGGCGGGAGGGCCCATGAGCAGTTCTTC. This translates into CASSQDPPFGGRAHEQFF.